One sample yielded the 10 T cell receptor beta chains listed below, sequenced in a study of T-cell reconstitution after alpha-beta-depleted transplantation in children. Researchers prepared the TCRbeta library using unique molecular identifiers, the study reports. MiXCR, applied by TCRdb to the PCR reads, yields one record per CDR3 protein. The sample includes roughly 100,000 distinct CDR3 sequences, 5% to 6% of them seen just once. Sequencing was performed on PBMCs, mostly from graft donor cells, taken 60 days after TCRalphabeta/CD19-depleted stem cell transplant. These receptors were collected from a female patient aged 2 to 10 who had a stem cell transplant for Fanconi anemia, so the T cells may come from the graft donor.

This clonotype occurred many times. The chain carries TRBV28 and TRBJ2-2; 7 positions match TRBD1. Germline-derived CDR1 and CDR2 are MDHEN and SYDVKM. The J segment lost 3 bases and the V segment lost 5 bases, leaving 9 bases of the junction unmatched. CDR3 length: 16 amino acids. CDR3 amino acids: CASSANRDRDTGELFF. In DNA form, the CDR3 reads TGTGCCAGCAGTGCGAACCGGGACAGAGACACCGGGGAGCTGTTTTTT. Together with reference TRBV28 and TRBJ2-2, the CDR3 gives the full variable domain: DVKVTQSSRYLVKRTGEKVFLECVQDMDHENMFWYRQDPGLGLRLIYFSYDVKMKEKGDIPEGYSVSREKKERFSLILESASTNQTSMYLCASSANRDRDTGELFFGEGSRLTVL.

This clonotype was counted ten times or more. This chain links TRBV28 with TRBJ2-5, with 8 bases identical to TRBD1. J gave up 3 bases and V 5 bases, and 8 bases lay outside the gene matches. The CDR3 consists of 15 residues. Germline assignment: CDR1 MDHEN and CDR2 SYDVKM. CDR3 bases: TGTGCCAGCAGTAGTCCCAGACAGGGGAAAGAGACCCAGTACTTC. Translating gives CASSSPRQGKETQYF. The entire variable domain, with the rest obtained from reference TRBV28 and TRBJ2-5, is as follows: DVKVTQSSRYLVKRTGEKVFLECVQDMDHENMFWYRQDPGLGLRLIYFSYDVKMKEKGDIPEGYSVSREKKERFSLILESASTNQTSMYLCASSSPRQGKETQYFGPGTRLLVL.

This clonotype was recorded at least ten times. The genes are TRBV5-1 and TRBJ2-5; 12 nucleotides line up with TRBD2. V shed 4 bases and J 5 bases; nucleotides not matched to a gene: 18. The CDR3 runs to 19 residues. CDR1 is SGHRS, CDR2 YFSETQ, per germline. This CDR3 reads CASSRSTSGGPTAGETQYF. DNA for the CDR3: TGCGCCAGCAGCCGTTCGACTAGCGGGGGACCTACTGCTGGGGAGACCCAGTACTTC.

This clonotype was detected only a few times. The chain links TRBV27 to TRBJ2-7; 7 nucleotides match TRBD1. The CDR3 spans 15 residues. With V trimmed by 3 bases and J by 2 bases, 7 bases remained unmatched. Per the germline V gene, CDR1 is MNHEY and CDR2 is SMNVEV (reference sequence). In nucleotides, the CDR3 is TGTGCCAGCAGTTTGAGACAGGGAGTACCCTACGAGCAGTACTTC. Its translation is CASSLRQGVPYEQYF.

V gene TRBV15 combines with J gene TRBJ1-4; no clear D gene. The CDR3 has 13 amino acids. The germline V and J ends were trimmed by 1 base and 7 bases, with 7 bases remaining between them. Germline loops: CDR1 LNHNV, CDR2 YYDKDF (reference sequence). The DNA of the CDR3 is TGTGCCACCAGCAGAGGGGAGCCTGAAAAACTGTTTTTT. Protein: CATSRGEPEKLFF.

This clonotype was counted many times. The chain uses TRBV7-2 and TRBJ2-5, with a possible D match to TRBD2 (6 bases). There are 13 residues in the CDR3. From germline, CDR1 is SGHTA and CDR2 FQGNSA. The V end lost 5 bases, the J end lost 3 bases, and 10 bases lay between the germline ends. CDR3 sequence: CASSRLGEETQYF. The DNA for the CDR3 is TGTGCCAGCAGCCGACTAGGGGAAGAGACCCAGTACTTC. Drawing the rest from reference TRBV7-2 and TRBJ2-5, the complete variable domain is GAGVSQSPSNKVTEKGKDVELRCDPISGHTALYWYRQSLGQGLEFLIYFQGNSAPDKSGLPSDRFSAERTGGSVSTLTIQRTQQEDSAVYLCASSRLGEETQYFGPGTRLLVL.

This chain joins TRBV29-1 and TRBJ1-2, with a weak D call TRBD1 (5 bases). There are 13 residues in the CDR3. Trimming pared 3 bases from V and 4 bases from J, leaving 12 bases between. Per the germline V gene, CDR1 is SQVTM and CDR2 is ANQGSEA. The chain's CDR3 is CSVEAGLGYGYTF. In nucleotides, the CDR3 is TGCAGCGTTGAGGCAGGGTTGGGCTATGGCTACACCTTC.

V is TRBV5-1 and J is TRBJ2-7; 12 bases map to TRBD2. Germline V CDR1 and CDR2: SGHRS, YFSETQ. CDR3 size: 18 residues. Trimming cost V 2 bases and J 5 bases; bases outside gene matches: 14. The CDR3 here is CASSLVGLAGGPSDEQYF. As DNA, the CDR3 is TGCGCCAGCAGCTTAGTCGGGCTAGCGGGAGGGCCGAGCGACGAGCAGTACTTC. The variable domain in full, completed from reference TRBV5-1 and TRBJ2-7, reads KAGVTQTPRYLIKTRGQQVTLSCSPISGHRSVSWYQQTPGQGLQFLFEYFSETQRNKGNFPGRFSGRQFSNSRSEMNVSTLELGDSALYLCASSLVGLAGGPSDEQYFGPGTRLTVT.

This clonotype was recorded at least ten times. The V call is TRBV29-1, the J call TRBJ2-5; D gene ambiguous. This CDR3 is built from 11 residues. Trimming removed 5 bases from V and 4 bases from J, with 8 bases in between. Germline CDR1 SQVTM, CDR2 ANQGSEA. The CDR3 protein is CSVRLGETQYF. The CDR3 coding sequence is TGCAGCGTTCGGCTCGGAGAGACCCAGTACTTC.

This clonotype has just a few counts. The chain employs TRBV5-1 and TRBJ2-3; D is uncertain. Trimming pared 0 bases from V and 2 bases from J, leaving 13 bases between. The germline V gene has CDR1 SGHRS and CDR2 YFSETQ. The CDR3 covers 16 residues. CDR3 sequence (DNA): TGCGCCAGCAGCTTGGGGGCCCTCCGTCTCACAGATACGCAGTATTTT. This codes for CASSLGALRLTDTQYF.